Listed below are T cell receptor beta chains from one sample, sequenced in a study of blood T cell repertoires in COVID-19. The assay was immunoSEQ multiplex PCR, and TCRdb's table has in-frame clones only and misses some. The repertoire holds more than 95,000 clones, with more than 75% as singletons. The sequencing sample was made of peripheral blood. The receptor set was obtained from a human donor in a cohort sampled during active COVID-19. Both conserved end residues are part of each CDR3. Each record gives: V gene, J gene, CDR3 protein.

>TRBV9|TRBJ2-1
CASSVGGTGPGEQFF
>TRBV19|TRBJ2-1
CATVTSGIYNEQFF
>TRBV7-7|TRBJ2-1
CASSQTSGGAGEQFF
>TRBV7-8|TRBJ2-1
CASSFSPYNEQFF
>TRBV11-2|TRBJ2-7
CASSLPYILGQGKTYEQYF
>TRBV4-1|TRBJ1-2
CASSQASGQLVGGGYTF
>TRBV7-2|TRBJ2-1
CASSLAFWTSGGARNEQFF
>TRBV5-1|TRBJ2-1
CASSLRAGGDNEQFF
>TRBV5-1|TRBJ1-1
CASSLGGTGDEAFF
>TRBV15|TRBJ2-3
CATSRDRAIITDTQYF
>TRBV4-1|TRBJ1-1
CASSQVGGQGPNTEAFF
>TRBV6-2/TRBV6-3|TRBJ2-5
CASSYVGGRETQYF
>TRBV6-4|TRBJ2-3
CASSDSPGLVSDTQYF
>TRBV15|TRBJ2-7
CATSRGLDYEQYF
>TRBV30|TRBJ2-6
CAWIRGAGANVLTF